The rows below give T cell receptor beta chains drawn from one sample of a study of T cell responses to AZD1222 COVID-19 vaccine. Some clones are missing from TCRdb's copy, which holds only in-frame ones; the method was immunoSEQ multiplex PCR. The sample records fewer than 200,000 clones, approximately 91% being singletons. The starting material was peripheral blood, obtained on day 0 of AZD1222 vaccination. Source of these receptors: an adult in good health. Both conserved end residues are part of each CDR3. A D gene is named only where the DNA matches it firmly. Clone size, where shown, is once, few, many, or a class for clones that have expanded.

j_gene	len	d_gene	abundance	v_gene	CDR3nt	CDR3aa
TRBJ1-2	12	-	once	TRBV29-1	TGCGGCGGGGCAGGGGACAACTATGGCTACACCTTC	CGGAGDNYGYTF
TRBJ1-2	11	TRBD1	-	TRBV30	TGTGCCTGGAGTGTGACAGGGGTTTTCACCTTC	CAWSVTGVFTF
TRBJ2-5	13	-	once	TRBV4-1	TGCGCCAGCAGCCAGGCCCTCCAAGAGACCCAGTACTTC	CASSQALQETQYF
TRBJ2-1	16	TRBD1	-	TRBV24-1	TGTGCCACCAGTGATTTGCAAGGGGGCGGAAACAATGAGCAGTTCTTC	CATSDLQGGGNNEQFF
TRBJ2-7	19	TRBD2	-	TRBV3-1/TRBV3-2	TGTGCCAGCAGCCTTAAACTAGCGGGGCCTTCCTTAACCTCCTACGAGCAGTACTTC	CASSLKLAGPSLTSYEQYF
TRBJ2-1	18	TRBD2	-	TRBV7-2	TGTGCCAGCAGCTTAGTGGGGACTAGCGGGGGCCTCTACAATGAGCAGTTCTTC	CASSLVGTSGGLYNEQFF
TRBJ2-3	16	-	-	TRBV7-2	TGTGCCAGCGTTGGGGGCCTACTCACATACACAGATACGCAGTATTTT	CASVGGLLTYTDTQYF
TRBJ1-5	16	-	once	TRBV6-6	TGTGCCAGCAGTTACGACGGCAGGTCGGTCGGTCAGCCCCAGCATTTT	CASSYDGRSVGQPQHF
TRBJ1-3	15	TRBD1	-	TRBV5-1	TGCGCCAGCAGCTTAGGCGGGACAGAAGGAAACACCATATATTTT	CASSLGGTEGNTIYF
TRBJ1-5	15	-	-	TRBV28	TGTGCCAGCAGTTTTGTTGCAGGGACCAATCAGCCCCAGCATTTT	CASSFVAGTNQPQHF
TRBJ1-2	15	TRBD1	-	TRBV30	TGTGCCTCTACGGACAGGGGGACTATTAACTATGGCTACACCTTC	CASTDRGTINYGYTF
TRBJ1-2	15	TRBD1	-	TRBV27	TGTGCCAGCAGCCAGGGGGGGACGACTAACTATGGCTACACCTTC	CASSQGGTTNYGYTF
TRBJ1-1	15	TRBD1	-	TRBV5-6	TGTGCCAGCAGCTACGAGACAGGGAGGAGGAGTGAAGCTTTCTTT	CASSYETGRRSEAFF
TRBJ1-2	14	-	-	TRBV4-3	TGCGCCAGCAGCCAAGAAAACAGGCTCGGTGGCTACACCTTC	CASSQENRLGGYTF
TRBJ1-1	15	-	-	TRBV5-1	TGCGCCAGCAGCTTGGCCGAGGACAGTGCCACTGAAGCTTTCTTT	CASSLAEDSATEAFF